Listed below are T cell receptor beta chains from one sample, sequenced in a study of cytomegalovirus exposure and HLA in healthy donors. Profiled with immunoSEQ multiplex PCR; TCRdb holds only in-frame clones, not every one. The repertoire has about 150,000 clones, roughly 80% of them found once; the top ten carry around 5.4%. The sequenced material came from PBMCs. The receptors were gathered from a man aged 25 to 40 in good health and CMV-seropositive. Each CDR3 is given with its conserved first and last residue. The order of the fields is CDR3 DNA, CDR3 protein, V gene, J gene, D gene, clone size. The D gene is left open where the match is weak. Some rows mark clone size as missing; the rest say once, few, many or name a class of expanded clone.

CDR3nt: TGTGCCACCGGGCAGGGAAGGTCCACCGCTGGAGGCTACACCTTC; CDR3aa: CATGQGRSTAGGYTF; v_gene: TRBV7-8; j_gene: TRBJ1-2; d_gene: .; abundance: .
CDR3nt: TGTGCCATCAGAGACAGCAACTATGGCTACACCTTC; CDR3aa: CAIRDSNYGYTF; v_gene: TRBV10-3; j_gene: TRBJ1-2; d_gene: .; abundance: once
CDR3nt: TGTGCCTGGAGTCCCCAGTTCAATCAGCCCCAGCATTTT; CDR3aa: CAWSPQFNQPQHF; v_gene: TRBV30; j_gene: TRBJ1-5; d_gene: .; abundance: .
CDR3nt: TGTGCCATCAGTGAGTCTCCGACTAAGCTAGGGCTGGGTGGGGAGCAGTTCTTC; CDR3aa: CAISESPTKLGLGGEQFF; v_gene: TRBV10-3; j_gene: TRBJ2-1; d_gene: .; abundance: .
CDR3nt: TGTGCCATCAGTGAGCAGGGGATCAATCAGCCCCAGCATTTT; CDR3aa: CAISEQGINQPQHF; v_gene: TRBV10-3; j_gene: TRBJ1-5; d_gene: .; abundance: .
CDR3nt: TGCGCCAGCAGCCGGGACGGCGGGAAGGACAATGAGCAGTTCTTC; CDR3aa: CASSRDGGKDNEQFF; v_gene: TRBV5-1; j_gene: TRBJ2-1; d_gene: .; abundance: .
CDR3nt: TGCGCCAGCAGCCAAGATTCCGGACAGGGGTACGAGCAGTACTTC; CDR3aa: CASSQDSGQGYEQYF; v_gene: TRBV4-1; j_gene: TRBJ2-7; d_gene: TRBD1; abundance: .
CDR3nt: TGTGCCAGCAGCCTACTAGCGGGGGGGCACGGGGAGACCCAGTACTTC; CDR3aa: CASSLLAGGHGETQYF; v_gene: TRBV28; j_gene: TRBJ2-5; d_gene: TRBD2; abundance: .
CDR3nt: TGCGCCAGCAGCCAACCACTCCGGGACACAAGAGTTGAGCAGTTCTTC; CDR3aa: CASSQPLRDTRVEQFF; v_gene: TRBV4-1; j_gene: TRBJ2-1; d_gene: .; abundance: once
CDR3nt: TGTGCCAGCAGTTTATGGGCGAGACTAGGATCCTACAATGAGCAGTTCTTC; CDR3aa: CASSLWARLGSYNEQFF; v_gene: TRBV28; j_gene: TRBJ2-1; d_gene: .; abundance: .
CDR3nt: TGTGCCACCAGCAGAGAAGGGGGGGTCGGCTACGAGCAGTACTTC; CDR3aa: CATSREGGVGYEQYF; v_gene: TRBV15; j_gene: TRBJ2-7; d_gene: .; abundance: .
CDR3nt: TGTGCCAGCAGTTCGACTAGAGTCCCTCCCTACGAGCAGTACTTC; CDR3aa: CASSSTRVPPYEQYF; v_gene: TRBV27; j_gene: TRBJ2-7; d_gene: .; abundance: .
CDR3nt: TGTGCCAGCAGCTTAGCGACGATAAGAGGGTATAATTCACCCCTCCACTTT; CDR3aa: CASSLATIRGYNSPLHF; v_gene: TRBV7-8; j_gene: TRBJ1-6; d_gene: .; abundance: .
CDR3nt: TGTGCCAGCAGTAGCCTTGATTTAAGTAGCACAGATACGCAGTATTTT; CDR3aa: CASSSLDLSSTDTQYF; v_gene: TRBV28; j_gene: TRBJ2-3; d_gene: .; abundance: .
CDR3nt: TGTGCCAGCACGTGGTGGGAGATTCGTAACACTGAAGCTTTCTTT; CDR3aa: CASTWWEIRNTEAFF; v_gene: TRBV28; j_gene: TRBJ1-1; d_gene: .; abundance: .
CDR3nt: TGTGCCTTTAGGACAGGGGTAGGGGAAAAACTGTTTTTT; CDR3aa: CAFRTGVGEKLFF; v_gene: TRBV30; j_gene: TRBJ1-4; d_gene: TRBD1; abundance: .
CDR3nt: TGTGCCAGCAGCTTAGCTAGCGGGATTCCCTACGAGCAGTACTTC; CDR3aa: CASSLASGIPYEQYF; v_gene: TRBV11-2; j_gene: TRBJ2-7; d_gene: TRBD2; abundance: .
CDR3nt: TGTGCCAGTAGTATAGACCGCAGACAGGGAATGGACGAGCAGTACTTC; CDR3aa: CASSIDRRQGMDEQYF; v_gene: TRBV19; j_gene: TRBJ2-7; d_gene: TRBD1; abundance: .
CDR3nt: TGTGCCAGCAGACTGACGGGACAGGTCGTTTCACCCCTCCACTTT; CDR3aa: CASRLTGQVVSPLHF; v_gene: TRBV2; j_gene: TRBJ1-6; d_gene: TRBD1; abundance: .
CDR3nt: TGTGCCTCCGCCGGGACAGGGATTGGCTACGAGCAGTACTTC; CDR3aa: CASAGTGIGYEQYF; v_gene: TRBV10-3; j_gene: TRBJ2-7; d_gene: TRBD1; abundance: .
CDR3nt: TGTGCCAGCAGCTTGCCCCTTAGGGGTGTCGAGCAGTACTTC; CDR3aa: CASSLPLRGVEQYF; v_gene: TRBV28; j_gene: TRBJ2-7; d_gene: .; abundance: .
CDR3nt: TGTGCCAGCAGCGTAGGTGGACAGTCTTACAATGAGCAGTTCTTC; CDR3aa: CASSVGGQSYNEQFF; v_gene: TRBV9; j_gene: TRBJ2-1; d_gene: .; abundance: .
CDR3nt: TGCGCCAGCAGCTTGGGGGGGACTTACACAGATACGCAGTATTTT; CDR3aa: CASSLGGTYTDTQYF; v_gene: TRBV5-1; j_gene: TRBJ2-3; d_gene: .; abundance: .
CDR3nt: TGTGCCAGCAGTGGTCGCGCGCTGAACACCGGGGAGCTGTTTTTT; CDR3aa: CASSGRALNTGELFF; v_gene: TRBV6-1; j_gene: TRBJ2-2; d_gene: .; abundance: .
CDR3nt: TGTGCCAGCAGGCAGAGGGGGACCTACAATGAGCAGTTCTTC; CDR3aa: CASRQRGTYNEQFF; v_gene: TRBV5-6; j_gene: TRBJ2-1; d_gene: .; abundance: .
CDR3nt: TGTGCCAGCAGCTTAGGCAGGGGGTATGGCTACACCTTC; CDR3aa: CASSLGRGYGYTF; v_gene: TRBV5-5; j_gene: TRBJ1-2; d_gene: TRBD1; abundance: .
CDR3nt: TGTGCCAGCAGTGAGAGACAGGGAAGGTACGAGCAGTACTTC; CDR3aa: CASSERQGRYEQYF; v_gene: TRBV28; j_gene: TRBJ2-7; d_gene: TRBD1; abundance: .
CDR3nt: TGCGCCAGCATCGCCCCAGGGGACACTGAAGCTTTCTTT; CDR3aa: CASIAPGDTEAFF; v_gene: TRBV10-1; j_gene: TRBJ1-1; d_gene: .; abundance: once
CDR3nt: TGTGCCAGCAGCCTGGGGGGGGTCACAGATACGCAGTATTTT; CDR3aa: CASSLGGVTDTQYF; v_gene: TRBV7-2; j_gene: TRBJ2-3; d_gene: TRBD2; abundance: .
CDR3nt: TGTGCCACCAGCATTTGGGGGACATCATATGGCTACACCTTC; CDR3aa: CATSIWGTSYGYTF; v_gene: TRBV15; j_gene: TRBJ1-2; d_gene: .; abundance: few
CDR3nt: TGTGCCAGCTTCCAGGGGGCAATGAACACTGAAGCTTTCTTT; CDR3aa: CASFQGAMNTEAFF; v_gene: TRBV2; j_gene: TRBJ1-1; d_gene: TRBD1; abundance: .